The sequence of this T cell receptor (beta chain) was determined in a study of blood T cell repertoires in COVID-19. In the study's own analysis: From reference gene primer amplification, estimates of nucleated cell counts were derived. Generated by immunoSEQ multiplex PCR, the TCRdb table keeps only in-frame clones and is missing some. That table is the source of V, J and clone size, and D and trimming were worked out from the DNA. The table records fewer than 20,000 clones, about 91% of them present only once. Researchers sorted participants into cohorts using their self-reported clinical history. The germline V gene encodes CDR1 MNHEY and CDR2 SVGAGI. Trimming left V 0 bases short and J 4 bases short, with 12 bases between. This CDR3 region has 15 residues.

This receptor was identified in a woman aged 30 to 39 who had recovered from COVID-19. The rearrangement uses TRBV6-5 and TRBJ1-2; D gene uncertain. Sequences were obtained from PBMCs or T cells enriched from blood (not recorded which). DNA of the CDR3: TGTGCCAGCAGTTACTCGATCGCAGTCCCCTATGGCTACACCTTC. This codes for CASSYSIAVPYGYTF.